Here is one T cell receptor beta chain with its context. This clone was counted only a few times. The clone's antigen remains unknown. Per-base quality was not reported, and no clone a single base away is much larger than it. TCRbeta chain sequencing was performed with the immunoSEQ platform. The authors' analysis ran thus. Tens of thousands of distinct TCRbeta sequences from patients and 80,000 to 100,000 from healthy donors were obtained from pooled Treg repertoires. Public Treg TCRbeta sequences were defined as those shared by two or more individuals and were then searched for in Tconv repertoires. Group differences were tested with Mann-Whitney U tests and Bonferroni-Dunn correction in GraphPad Prism 7.03. TCRdb limited this immuneACCESS table to in-frame rearrangements with V and J called. A share of clones is missing; checked studies link under half to unresolved V genes, and the rest is unexplained. The V and J calls and clone size were taken over from that table, and D and trimming were inferred from the DNA. A total of 4,700 or so clones appear in this sample, around 87% of them only once. The top ten clonotypes cover 2.5% to 3.5% of the sample.

The entry originates in a study of B cell selection in AIRE deficiency (dated by TCRdb to about 2019). About the investigation overall: A comparison of TCRbeta repertoires of sorted blood CD4+ conventional T cells and regulatory T cells was made between AIRE-deficient patients and healthy controls. The TCR-sequenced cohort comprised roughly five AIRE-deficient APECED patients and roughly five healthy control donors. The paper as a whole reports these results and caveats: Sequencing covered only TCRbeta chains, and 35% to 40% of shared healthy-donor Treg sequences were also present in healthy Tconv, possibly due to differing TCRalpha chains. Among some 3,900 shared Treg TCRbeta sequences, 31.6% were shared exclusively by healthy donors and around 8.7% exclusively by patients, which suggests that Treg selection is less efficient in the absence of AIRE. CDR3s were shorter in shared Treg sequences, reflecting a bias toward rearrangements that have few non-templated nucleotide insertions. Roughly 33% of the Treg TCRbeta sequences shared among healthy donors turned up in patient Tconv cells, suggesting that Treg-biased clones are diverted into the Tconv compartment. TCRBV gene usage, CDR3 length and TCR diversity in Tconv and Treg cells from AIRE-deficient patients were found to be similar to those in cells from healthy donors.

Regulatory T cells were sorted as cells that were CD4+CD25hiCD127low/negative. APECED syndrome was present in the AIRE-deficient patients. Tconv and Treg cells for TCRbeta sequencing were sorted on a FACSAria flow cytometer. The sorted cells went into 5-ml round-bottom polystyrene tubes, and the dry cell pellets were then frozen at -80 degrees C until sequencing. The CDR3, from cysteine to phenylalanine, totals 17 residues. Only the CDR3 portion is preserved as DNA: 51 bases, with reading frame beginning at the first base. For CDR1 and CDR2, the germline V gene (reference sequence) lists SGHKS and YYEKEE. V ends up 4 bases short and J 4 bases short, with an unmatched junction base count of 9.

The sample was Tregs sorted from PBMCs. Here the chain combines TRBV5-5 and TRBJ2-2, and TRBD1 aligns with 11 junction nucleotides. The sequence came from a human donor with AIRE deficiency. The CDR3 region reads CASSRTGGAPATGELFF. The DNA is TGTGCCAGCAGCCGGACAGGGGGCGCCCCGGCCACCGGGGAGCTGTTTTTT.